This T cell receptor beta chain was captured in a study of CXCR3-negative and CXCR3-positive naive CD8 T cells. Study overall: The libraries together contributed some 150 million TRB reads, each supplying about 1.5 +/- 0.3 million.

UMI-labeled TRB cDNA libraries were prepared by 5' RACE. TCRdb reprocessed the 5' RACE reads, keeping one entry per CDR3 protein, no DNA. This sample's table has tens of thousands of distinct CDR3 sequences. Turning to this clonotype: The antigen is not known.

The study, taken as a whole, reports: Similar TRBV-TRBJ gene usage was seen in naive CXCR3-negative and CXCR3-positive cells, but not in memory cells.

Germline CDR1 SEHNR, CDR2 FQNEAQ (reference sequence). This CDR3 is 11 amino acids long. Sequencing used memory CD8+ T cells from blood. This sequence joins TRBV7-9 and TRBJ2-1; TCRdb's assignment of TRBD2 cannot be checked, as there is no DNA. The TCR originated in a human donor in good health. Some clones in this sample may be carry-over from other donors' samples. CDR3: CASSSPLDYIF.